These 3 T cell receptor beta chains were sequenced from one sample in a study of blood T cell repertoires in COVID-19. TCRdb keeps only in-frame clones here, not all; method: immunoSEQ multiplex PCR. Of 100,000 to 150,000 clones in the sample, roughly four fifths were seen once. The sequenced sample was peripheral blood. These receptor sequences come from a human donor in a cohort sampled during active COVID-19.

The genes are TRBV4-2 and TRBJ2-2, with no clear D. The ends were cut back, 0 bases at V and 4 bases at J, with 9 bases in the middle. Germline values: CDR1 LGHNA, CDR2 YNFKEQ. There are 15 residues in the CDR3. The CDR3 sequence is CASSQDWLGTGELFF. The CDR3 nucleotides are TGTGCCAGCAGCCAAGACTGGCTTGGCACCGGGGAGCTGTTTTTT.

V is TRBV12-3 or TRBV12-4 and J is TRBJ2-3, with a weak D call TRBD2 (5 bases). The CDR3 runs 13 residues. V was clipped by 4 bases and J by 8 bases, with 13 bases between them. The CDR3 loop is CASSSREGGTQYF. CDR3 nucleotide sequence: TGTGCCAGCAGTTCCCGGGAAGGAGGTACGCAGTATTTT.

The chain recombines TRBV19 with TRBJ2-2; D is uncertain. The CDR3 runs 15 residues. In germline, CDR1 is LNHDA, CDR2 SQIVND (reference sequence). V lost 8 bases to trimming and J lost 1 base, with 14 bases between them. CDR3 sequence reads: CASRVQNLNTGELFF. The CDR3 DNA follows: TGTGCCAGTCGGGTACAAAATCTGAACACCGGGGAGCTGTTTTTT.